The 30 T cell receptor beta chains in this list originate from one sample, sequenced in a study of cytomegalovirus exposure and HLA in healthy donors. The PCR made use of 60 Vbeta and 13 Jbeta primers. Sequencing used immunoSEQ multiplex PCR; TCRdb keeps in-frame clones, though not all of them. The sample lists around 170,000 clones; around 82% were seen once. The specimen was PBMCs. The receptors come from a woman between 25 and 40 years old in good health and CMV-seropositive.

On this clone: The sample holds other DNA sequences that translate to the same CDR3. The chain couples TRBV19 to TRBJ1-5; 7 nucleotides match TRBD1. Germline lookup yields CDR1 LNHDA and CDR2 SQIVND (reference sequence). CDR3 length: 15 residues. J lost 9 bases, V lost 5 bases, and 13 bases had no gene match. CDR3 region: CASSYLGQHLRPQHF. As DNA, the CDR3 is TGTGCCAGTAGTTACTTGGGACAGCACCTTAGGCCCCAGCATTTT.

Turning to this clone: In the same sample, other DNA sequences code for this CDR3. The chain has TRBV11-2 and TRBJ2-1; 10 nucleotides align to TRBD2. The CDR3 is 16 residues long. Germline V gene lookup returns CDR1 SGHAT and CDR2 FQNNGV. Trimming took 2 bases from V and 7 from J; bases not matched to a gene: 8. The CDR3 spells CASSLPTSGDSNEQFF. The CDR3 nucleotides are TGTGCCAGCAGCTTACCTACTAGCGGGGACTCGAATGAGCAGTTCTTC.

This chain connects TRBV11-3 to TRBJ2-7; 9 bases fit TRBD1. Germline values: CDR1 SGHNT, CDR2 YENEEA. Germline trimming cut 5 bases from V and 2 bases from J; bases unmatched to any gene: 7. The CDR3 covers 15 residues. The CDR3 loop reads CASSTGQGNPYEQYF. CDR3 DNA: TGTGCCAGCAGCACAGGACAGGGGAATCCCTACGAGCAGTACTTC. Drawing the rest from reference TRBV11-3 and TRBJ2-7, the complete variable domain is EAGVVQSPRYKIIEKKQPVAFWCNPISGHNTLYWYLQNLGQGPELLIRYENEEAVDDSQLPKDRFSAERLKGVDSTLKIQPAELGDSAVYLCASSTGQGNPYEQYFGPGTRLTVT.

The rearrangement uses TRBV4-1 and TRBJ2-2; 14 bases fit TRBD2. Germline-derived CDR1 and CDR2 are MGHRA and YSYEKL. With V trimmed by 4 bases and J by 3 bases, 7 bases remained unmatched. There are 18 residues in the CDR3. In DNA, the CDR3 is TGCGCCAGCAGCCCGGGACTAGCGGGGGTAGGGGACACCGGGGAGCTGTTTTTT. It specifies CASSPGLAGVGDTGELFF.

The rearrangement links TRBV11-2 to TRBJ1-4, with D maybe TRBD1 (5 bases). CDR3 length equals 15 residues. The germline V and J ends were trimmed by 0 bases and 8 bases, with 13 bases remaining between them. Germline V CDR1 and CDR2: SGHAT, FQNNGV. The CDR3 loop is CASSLDPRAWEKLFF. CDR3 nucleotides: TGTGCCAGCAGCTTAGATCCCAGGGCCTGGGAAAAACTGTTTTTT.

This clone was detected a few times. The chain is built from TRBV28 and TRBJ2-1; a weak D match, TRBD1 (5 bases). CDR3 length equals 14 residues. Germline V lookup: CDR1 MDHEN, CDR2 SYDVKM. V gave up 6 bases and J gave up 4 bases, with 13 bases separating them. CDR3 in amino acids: CASSLGAKYNEQFF. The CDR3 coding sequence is TGTGCCAGCAGCCTAGGGGCCAAGTACAATGAGCAGTTCTTC.

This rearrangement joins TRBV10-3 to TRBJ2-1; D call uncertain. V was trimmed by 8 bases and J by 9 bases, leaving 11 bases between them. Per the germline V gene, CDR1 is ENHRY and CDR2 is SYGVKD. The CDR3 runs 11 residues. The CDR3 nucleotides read TGTGCCATCGGTATTGCAGGTGAGCAGTTCTTC. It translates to CAIGIAGEQFF.

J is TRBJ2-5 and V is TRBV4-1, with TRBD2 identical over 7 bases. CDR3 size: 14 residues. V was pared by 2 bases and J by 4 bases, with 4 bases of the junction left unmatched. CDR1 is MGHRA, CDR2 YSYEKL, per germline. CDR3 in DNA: TGCGCCAGCAGCCAATGGGGGGGAAGAGAGACCCAGTACTTC. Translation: CASSQWGGRETQYF.

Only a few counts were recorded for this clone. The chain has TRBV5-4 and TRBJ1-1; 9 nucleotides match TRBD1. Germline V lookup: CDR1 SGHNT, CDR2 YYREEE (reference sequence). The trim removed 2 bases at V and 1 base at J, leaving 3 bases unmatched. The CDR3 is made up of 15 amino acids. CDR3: CASSLQQGANTEAFF. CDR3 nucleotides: TGTGCCAGCAGCTTACAACAGGGGGCGAACACTGAAGCTTTCTTT. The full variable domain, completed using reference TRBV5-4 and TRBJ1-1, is ETGVTQSPTHLIKTRGQQVTLRCSSQSGHNTVSWYQQALGQGPQFIFQYYREEENGRGNFPPRFSGLQFPNYSSELNVNALELDDSALYLCASSLQQGANTEAFFGQGTRLTVV.

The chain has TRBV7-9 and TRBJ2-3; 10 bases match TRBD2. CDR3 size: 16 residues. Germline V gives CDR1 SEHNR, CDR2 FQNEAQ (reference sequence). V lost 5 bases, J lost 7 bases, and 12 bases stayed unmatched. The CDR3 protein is CASSPDLAGVSNTQYF. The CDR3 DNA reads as TGTGCCAGCAGCCCCGACCTAGCGGGGGTCTCGAATACGCAGTATTTT.

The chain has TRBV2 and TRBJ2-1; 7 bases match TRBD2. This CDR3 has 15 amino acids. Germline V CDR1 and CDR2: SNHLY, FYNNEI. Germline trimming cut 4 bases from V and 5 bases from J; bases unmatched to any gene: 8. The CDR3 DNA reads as TGTGCCAGCAGTGCTCGGGGGAGGGGAAACAATGAGCAGTTCTTC. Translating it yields CASSARGRGNNEQFF.

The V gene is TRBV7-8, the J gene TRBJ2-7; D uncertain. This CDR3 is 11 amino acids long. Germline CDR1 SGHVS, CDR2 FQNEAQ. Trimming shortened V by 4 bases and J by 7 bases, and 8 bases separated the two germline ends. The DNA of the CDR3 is TGTGCCAGCAGCTCGACCGGGGAGCAGTACTTC. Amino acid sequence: CASSSTGEQYF.

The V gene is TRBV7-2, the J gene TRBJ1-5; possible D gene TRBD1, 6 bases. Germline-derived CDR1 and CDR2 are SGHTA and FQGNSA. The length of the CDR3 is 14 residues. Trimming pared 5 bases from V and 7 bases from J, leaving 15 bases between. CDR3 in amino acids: CASSPGGVLQPQHF. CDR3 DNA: TGTGCCAGCAGCCCGGGGGGCGTCCTACAGCCCCAGCATTTT.

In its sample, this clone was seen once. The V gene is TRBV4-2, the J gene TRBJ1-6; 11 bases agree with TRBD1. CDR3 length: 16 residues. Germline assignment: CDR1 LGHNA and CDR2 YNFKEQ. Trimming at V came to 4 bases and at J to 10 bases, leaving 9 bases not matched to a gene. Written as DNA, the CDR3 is TGTGCCAGCAGCCTCCTCTCGGACAGGGGGCAGTCACCCCTCCACTTT. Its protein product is CASSLLSDRGQSPLHF.

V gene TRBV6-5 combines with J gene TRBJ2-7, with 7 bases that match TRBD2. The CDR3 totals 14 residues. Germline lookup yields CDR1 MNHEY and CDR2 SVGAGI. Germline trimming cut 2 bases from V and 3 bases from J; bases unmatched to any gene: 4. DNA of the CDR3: TGTGCCAGCAGTTACGGAGCGGGGATCTACGAGCAGTACTTC. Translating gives CASSYGAGIYEQYF.

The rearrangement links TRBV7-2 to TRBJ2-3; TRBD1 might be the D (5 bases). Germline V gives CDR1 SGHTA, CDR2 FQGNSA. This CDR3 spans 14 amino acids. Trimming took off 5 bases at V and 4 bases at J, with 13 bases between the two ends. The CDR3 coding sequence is TGTGCCAGCAGCCGCGGACGACAGCCAGATACGCAGTATTTT. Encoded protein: CASSRGRQPDTQYF.

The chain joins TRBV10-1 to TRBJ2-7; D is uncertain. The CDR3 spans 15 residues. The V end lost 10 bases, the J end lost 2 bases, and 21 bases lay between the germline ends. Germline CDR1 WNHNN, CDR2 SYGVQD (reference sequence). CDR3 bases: TGCGCCACCTCTAATTCCGACTTCGACCCCTACGAGCAGTACTTC. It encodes CATSNSDFDPYEQYF.

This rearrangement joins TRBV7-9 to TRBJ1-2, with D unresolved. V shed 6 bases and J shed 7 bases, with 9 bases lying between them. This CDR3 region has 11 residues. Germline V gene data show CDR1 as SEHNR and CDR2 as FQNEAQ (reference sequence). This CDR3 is CASSDGAGYTF. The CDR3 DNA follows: TGTGCCAGCAGTGATGGAGCTGGCTACACCTTC.

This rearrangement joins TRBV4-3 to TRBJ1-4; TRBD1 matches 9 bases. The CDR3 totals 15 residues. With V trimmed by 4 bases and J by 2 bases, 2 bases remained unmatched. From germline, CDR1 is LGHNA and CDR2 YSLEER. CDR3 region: CASSRQGGTNEKLFF. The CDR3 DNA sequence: TGCGCCAGCAGCCGACAGGGGGGGACTAATGAAAAACTGTTTTTT.

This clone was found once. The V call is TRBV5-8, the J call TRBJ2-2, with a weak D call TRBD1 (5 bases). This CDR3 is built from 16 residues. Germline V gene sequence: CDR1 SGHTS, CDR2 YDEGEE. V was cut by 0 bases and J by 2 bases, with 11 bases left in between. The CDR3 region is CASSLGQKRNTGELFF. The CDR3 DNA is TGTGCCAGCAGCTTGGGACAGAAAAGAAACACCGGGGAGCTGTTTTTT.

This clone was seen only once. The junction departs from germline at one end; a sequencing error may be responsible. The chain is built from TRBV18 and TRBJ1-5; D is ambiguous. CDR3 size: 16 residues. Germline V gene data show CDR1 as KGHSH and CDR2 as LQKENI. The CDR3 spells CASSPLDSSANQPQHF. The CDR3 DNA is TGTGCCAGCTCACCCCTGGACTCGTCAGCCAATCAGCCCCAGCACTTT.

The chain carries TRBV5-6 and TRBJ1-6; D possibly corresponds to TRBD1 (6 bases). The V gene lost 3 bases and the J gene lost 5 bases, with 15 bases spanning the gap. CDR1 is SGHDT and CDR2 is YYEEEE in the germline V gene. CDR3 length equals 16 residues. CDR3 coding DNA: TGTGCCAGCAGCTGGAGCGGGGGCCTCAATAATTCACCCCTCCACTTT. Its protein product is CASSWSGGLNNSPLHF.

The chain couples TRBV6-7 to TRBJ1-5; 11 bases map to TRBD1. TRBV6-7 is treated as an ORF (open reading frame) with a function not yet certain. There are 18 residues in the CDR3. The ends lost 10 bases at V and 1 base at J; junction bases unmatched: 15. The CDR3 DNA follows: TGTGCCACCCAATTTGGACAGGGGGCAGTGGAAAGCAATCAGCCCCAGCATTTT. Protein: CATQFGQGAVESNQPQHF.

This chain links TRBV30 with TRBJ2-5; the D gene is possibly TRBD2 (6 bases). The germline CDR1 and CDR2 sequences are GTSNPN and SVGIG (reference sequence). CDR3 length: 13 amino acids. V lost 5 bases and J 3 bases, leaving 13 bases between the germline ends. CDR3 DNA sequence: TGTGCCTGGGAGCCGGGACTCAAAGAGACCCAGTACTTC. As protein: CAWEPGLKETQYF.

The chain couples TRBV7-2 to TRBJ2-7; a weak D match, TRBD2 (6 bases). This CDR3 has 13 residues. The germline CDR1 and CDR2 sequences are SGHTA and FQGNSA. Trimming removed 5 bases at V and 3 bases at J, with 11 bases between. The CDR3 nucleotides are TGTGCCAGCAGCCGGGGACTGAGCTACGAGCAGTACTTC. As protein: CASSRGLSYEQYF.

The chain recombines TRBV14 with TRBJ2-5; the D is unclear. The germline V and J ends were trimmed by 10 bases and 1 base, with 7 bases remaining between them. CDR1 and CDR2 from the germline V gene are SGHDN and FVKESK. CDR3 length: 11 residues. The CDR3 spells CATPCQETQYF. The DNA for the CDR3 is TGTGCCACCCCGTGCCAAGAGACCCAGTACTTC.

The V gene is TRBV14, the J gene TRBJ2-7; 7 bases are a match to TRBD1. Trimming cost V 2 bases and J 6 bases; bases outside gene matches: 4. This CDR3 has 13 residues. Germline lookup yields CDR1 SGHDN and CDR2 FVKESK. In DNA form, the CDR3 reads TGTGCCAGCAGCCAACAAGGGGGCGCCGAGCAGTACTTC. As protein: CASSQQGGAEQYF.

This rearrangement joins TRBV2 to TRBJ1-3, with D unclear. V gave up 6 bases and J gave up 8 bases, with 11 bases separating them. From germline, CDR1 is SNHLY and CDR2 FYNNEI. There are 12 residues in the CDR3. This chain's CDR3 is CASSRLRHTIYF. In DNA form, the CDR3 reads TGTGCCAGCAGCCGTTTGCGCCACACCATATATTTT.

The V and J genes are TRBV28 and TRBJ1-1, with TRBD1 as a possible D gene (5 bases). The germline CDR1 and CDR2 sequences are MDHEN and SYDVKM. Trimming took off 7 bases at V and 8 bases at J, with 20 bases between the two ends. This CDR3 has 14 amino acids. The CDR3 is CASNPPGGATEAFF. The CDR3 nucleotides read TGTGCCAGCAACCCCCCGGGGGGAGCTACGGAAGCTTTCTTT. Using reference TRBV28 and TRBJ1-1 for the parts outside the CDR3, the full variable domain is DVKVTQSSRYLVKRTGEKVFLECVQDMDHENMFWYRQDPGLGLRLIYFSYDVKMKEKGDIPEGYSVSREKKERFSLILESASTNQTSMYLCASNPPGGATEAFFGQGTRLTVV.

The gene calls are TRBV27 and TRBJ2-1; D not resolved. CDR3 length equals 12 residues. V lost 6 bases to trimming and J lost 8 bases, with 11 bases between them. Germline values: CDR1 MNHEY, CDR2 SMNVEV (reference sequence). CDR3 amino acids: CASSLGPDEQFF. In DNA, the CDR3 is TGTGCCAGCAGCCTGGGCCCGGATGAGCAGTTCTTC.